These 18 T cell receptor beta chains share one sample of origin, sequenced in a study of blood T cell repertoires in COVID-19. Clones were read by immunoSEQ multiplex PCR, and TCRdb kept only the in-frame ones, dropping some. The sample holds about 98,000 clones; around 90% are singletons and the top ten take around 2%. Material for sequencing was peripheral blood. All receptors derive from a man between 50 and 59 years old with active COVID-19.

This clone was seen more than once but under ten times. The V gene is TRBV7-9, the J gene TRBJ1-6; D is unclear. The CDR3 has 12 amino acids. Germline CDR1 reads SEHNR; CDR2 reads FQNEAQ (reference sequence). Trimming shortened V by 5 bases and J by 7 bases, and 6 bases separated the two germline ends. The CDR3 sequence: CASSRENSPLHF. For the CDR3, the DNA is TGTGCCAGCAGCCGAGAAAATTCACCCCTCCACTTT.

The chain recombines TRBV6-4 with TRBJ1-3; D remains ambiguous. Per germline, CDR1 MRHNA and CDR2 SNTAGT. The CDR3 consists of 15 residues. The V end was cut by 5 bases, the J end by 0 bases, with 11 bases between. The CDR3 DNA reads TGTGCCAGCAGTACCCAGAGGTCCTCTGGAAACACCATATATTTT. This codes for CASSTQRSSGNTIYF.

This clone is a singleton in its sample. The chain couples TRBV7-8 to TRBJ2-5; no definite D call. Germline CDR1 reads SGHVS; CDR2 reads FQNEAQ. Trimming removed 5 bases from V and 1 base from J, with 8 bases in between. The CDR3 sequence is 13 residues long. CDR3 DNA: TGTGCCAGCAGCGAAGACATCCAAGAGACCCAGTACTTC. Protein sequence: CASSEDIQETQYF.

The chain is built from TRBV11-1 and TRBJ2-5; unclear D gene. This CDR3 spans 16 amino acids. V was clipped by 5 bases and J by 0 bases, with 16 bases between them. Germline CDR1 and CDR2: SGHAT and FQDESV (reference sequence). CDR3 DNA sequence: TGTGCCAGCAGCCGCCGCGTCACAGTGTACCAAGAGACCCAGTACTTC. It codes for CASSRRVTVYQETQYF.

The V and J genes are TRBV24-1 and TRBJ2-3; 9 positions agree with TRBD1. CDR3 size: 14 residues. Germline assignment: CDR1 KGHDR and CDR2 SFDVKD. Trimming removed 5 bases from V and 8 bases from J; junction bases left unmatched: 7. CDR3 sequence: CATSGTGGSSTQYF. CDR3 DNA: TGTGCCACCAGTGGAACAGGGGGCTCCAGTACGCAGTATTTT.

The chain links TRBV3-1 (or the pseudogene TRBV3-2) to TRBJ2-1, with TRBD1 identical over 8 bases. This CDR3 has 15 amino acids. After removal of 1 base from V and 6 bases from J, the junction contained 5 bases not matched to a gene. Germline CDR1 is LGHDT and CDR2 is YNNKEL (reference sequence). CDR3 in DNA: TGTGCCAGCAGCCAAGGGCAGGGGGCCTTCAATGAGCAGTTCTTC. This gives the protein CASSQGQGAFNEQFF.

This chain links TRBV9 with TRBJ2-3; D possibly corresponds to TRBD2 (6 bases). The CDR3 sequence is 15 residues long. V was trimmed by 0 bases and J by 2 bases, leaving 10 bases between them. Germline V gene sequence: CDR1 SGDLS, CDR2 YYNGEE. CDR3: CASSVVGGNTDTQYF. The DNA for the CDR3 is TGTGCCAGCAGCGTAGTTGGCGGGAACACAGATACGCAGTATTTT.

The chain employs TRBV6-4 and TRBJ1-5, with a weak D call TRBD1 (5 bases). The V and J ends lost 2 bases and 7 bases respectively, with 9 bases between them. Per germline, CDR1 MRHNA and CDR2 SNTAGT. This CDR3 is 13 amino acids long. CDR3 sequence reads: CASSDAGDQPQHF. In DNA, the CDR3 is TGTGCCAGCAGTGACGCGGGGGACCAGCCCCAGCATTTT.

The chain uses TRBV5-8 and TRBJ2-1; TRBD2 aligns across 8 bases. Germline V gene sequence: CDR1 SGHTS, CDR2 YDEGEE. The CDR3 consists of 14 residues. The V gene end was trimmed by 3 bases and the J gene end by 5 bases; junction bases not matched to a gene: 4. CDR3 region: CASSYGTRNNEQFF. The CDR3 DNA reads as TGTGCCAGCAGCTACGGGACTAGAAACAATGAGCAGTTCTTC.

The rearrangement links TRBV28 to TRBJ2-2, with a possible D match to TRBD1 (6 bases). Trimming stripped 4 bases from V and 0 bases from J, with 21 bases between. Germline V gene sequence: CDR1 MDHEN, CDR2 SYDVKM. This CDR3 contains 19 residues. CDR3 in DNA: TGTGCCAGCAGTTCCGACTTCTGGGACAAACAATCGAACACCGGGGAGCTGTTTTTT. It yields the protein CASSSDFWDKQSNTGELFF. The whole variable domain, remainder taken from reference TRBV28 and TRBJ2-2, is DVKVTQSSRYLVKRTGEKVFLECVQDMDHENMFWYRQDPGLGLRLIYFSYDVKMKEKGDIPEGYSVSREKKERFSLILESASTNQTSMYLCASSSDFWDKQSNTGELFFGEGSRLTVL.

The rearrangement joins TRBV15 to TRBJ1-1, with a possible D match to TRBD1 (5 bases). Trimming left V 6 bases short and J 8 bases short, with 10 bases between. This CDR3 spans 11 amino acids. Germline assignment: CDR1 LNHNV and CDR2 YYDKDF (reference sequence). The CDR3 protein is CATRGLSEAFF. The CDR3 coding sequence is TGTGCCACCAGGGGACTCTCGGAAGCTTTCTTT.

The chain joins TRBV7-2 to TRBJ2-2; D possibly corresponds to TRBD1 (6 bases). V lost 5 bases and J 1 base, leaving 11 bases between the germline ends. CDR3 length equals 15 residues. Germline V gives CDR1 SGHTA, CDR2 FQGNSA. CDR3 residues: CASSVGHGNTGELFF. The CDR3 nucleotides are TGTGCCAGCAGCGTGGGACATGGGAACACCGGGGAGCTGTTTTTT.

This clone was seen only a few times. The CDR3 DNA is TGCGCCAGCAGCTTAGGGACAGGGAGGGTTGGCACAGATACGCAGTATTTT. Encoded protein: CASSLGTGRVGTDTQYF. The chain employs TRBV5-1 and TRBJ2-3, with TRBD1 matching 9 bases. The CDR3 contains 17 residues. Germline loops: CDR1 SGHRS, CDR2 YFSETQ. J was trimmed by 1 base and V by 2 bases; bases with no gene match: 8. The variable domain in full, with the rest retrieved from reference TRBV5-1 and TRBJ2-3, is KAGVTQTPRYLIKTRGQQVTLSCSPISGHRSVSWYQQTPGQGLQFLFEYFSETQRNKGNFPGRFSGRQFSNSRSEMNVSTLELGDSALYLCASSLGTGRVGTDTQYFGPGTRLTVL.

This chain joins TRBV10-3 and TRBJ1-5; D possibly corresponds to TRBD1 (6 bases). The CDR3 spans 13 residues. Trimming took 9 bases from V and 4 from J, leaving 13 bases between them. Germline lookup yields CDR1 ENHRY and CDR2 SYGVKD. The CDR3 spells CAMGGAGNQPQHF. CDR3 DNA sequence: TGTGCCATGGGGGGGGCTGGGAATCAGCCCCAGCATTTT.

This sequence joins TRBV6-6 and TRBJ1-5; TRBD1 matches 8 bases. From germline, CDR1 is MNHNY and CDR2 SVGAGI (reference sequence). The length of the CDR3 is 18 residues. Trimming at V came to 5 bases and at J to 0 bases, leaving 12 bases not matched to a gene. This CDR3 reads CASSRDRTSWDSNQPQHF. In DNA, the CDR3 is TGTGCCAGCAGTCGGGACAGGACAAGTTGGGATAGCAATCAGCCCCAGCATTTT.

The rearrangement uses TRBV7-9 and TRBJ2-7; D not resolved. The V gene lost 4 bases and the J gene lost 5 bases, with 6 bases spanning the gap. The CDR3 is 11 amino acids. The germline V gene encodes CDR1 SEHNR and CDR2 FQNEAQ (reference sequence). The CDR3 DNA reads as TGTGCCAGCAGCTCCGGTCACGAGCAGTACTTC. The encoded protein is CASSSGHEQYF.

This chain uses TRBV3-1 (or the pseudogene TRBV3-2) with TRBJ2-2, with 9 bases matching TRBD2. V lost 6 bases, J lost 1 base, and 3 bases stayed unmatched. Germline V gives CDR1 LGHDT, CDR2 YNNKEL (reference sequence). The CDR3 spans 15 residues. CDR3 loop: CASRSLAGNTGELFF. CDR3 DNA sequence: TGTGCCAGCAGGTCACTAGCGGGGAACACCGGGGAGCTGTTTTTT.

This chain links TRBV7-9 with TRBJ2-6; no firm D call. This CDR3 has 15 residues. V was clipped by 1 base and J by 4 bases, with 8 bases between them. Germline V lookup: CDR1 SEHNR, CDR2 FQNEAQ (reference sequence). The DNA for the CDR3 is TGTGCCAGCAGCTTAGTACTTGCCGGGGCCAACGTCCTGACTTTC. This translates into CASSLVLAGANVLTF.